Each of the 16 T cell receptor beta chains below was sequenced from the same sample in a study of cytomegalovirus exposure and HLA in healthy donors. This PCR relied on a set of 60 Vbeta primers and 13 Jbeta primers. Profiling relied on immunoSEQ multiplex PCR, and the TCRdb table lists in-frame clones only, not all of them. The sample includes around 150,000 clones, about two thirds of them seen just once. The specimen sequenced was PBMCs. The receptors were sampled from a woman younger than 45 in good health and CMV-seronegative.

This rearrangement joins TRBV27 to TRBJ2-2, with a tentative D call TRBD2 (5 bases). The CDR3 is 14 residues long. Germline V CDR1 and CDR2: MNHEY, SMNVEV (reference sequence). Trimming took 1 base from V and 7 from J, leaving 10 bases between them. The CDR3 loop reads CASSLFGENGELFF. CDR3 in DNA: TGTGCCAGCAGTTTATTCGGGGAGAACGGGGAGCTGTTTTTT.

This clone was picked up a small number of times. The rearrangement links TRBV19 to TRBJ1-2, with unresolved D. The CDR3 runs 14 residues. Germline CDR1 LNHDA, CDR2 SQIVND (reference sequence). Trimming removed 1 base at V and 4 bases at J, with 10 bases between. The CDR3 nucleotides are TGTGCCAGTAGTATAGTGGGCGCCAGCTATGGCTACACCTTC. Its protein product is CASSIVGASYGYTF.

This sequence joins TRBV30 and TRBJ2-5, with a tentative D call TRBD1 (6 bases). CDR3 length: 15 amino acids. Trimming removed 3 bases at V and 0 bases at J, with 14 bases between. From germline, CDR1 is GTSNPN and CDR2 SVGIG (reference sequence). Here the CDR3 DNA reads TGTGCCTGGAGAGCCGGGACAACGTACCAAGAGACCCAGTACTTC. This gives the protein CAWRAGTTYQETQYF.

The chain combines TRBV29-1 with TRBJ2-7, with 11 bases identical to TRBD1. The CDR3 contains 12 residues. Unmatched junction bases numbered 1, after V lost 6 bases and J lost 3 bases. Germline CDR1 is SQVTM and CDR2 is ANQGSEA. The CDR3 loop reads CSVGTGGYEQYF. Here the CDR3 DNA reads TGCAGCGTCGGGACAGGGGGCTACGAGCAGTACTTC.

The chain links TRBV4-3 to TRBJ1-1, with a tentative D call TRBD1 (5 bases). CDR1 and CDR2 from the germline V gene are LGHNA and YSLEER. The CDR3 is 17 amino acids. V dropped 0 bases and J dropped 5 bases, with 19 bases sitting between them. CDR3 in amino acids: CASSQDLEARGGTEAFF. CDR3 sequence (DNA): TGCGCCAGCAGCCAAGATCTGGAGGCCCGGGGGGGAACTGAAGCTTTCTTT.

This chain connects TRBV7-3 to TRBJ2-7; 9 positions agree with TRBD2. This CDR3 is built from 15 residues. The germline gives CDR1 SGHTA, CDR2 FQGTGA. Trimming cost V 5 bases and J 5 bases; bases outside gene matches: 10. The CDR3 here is CASSPSGGGGHEQYF. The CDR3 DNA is TGTGCCAGCAGCCCCTCTGGCGGGGGGGGCCACGAGCAGTACTTC.

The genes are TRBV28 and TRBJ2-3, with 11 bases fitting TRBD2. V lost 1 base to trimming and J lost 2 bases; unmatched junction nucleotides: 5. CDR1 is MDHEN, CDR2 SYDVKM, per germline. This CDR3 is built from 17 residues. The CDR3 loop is CASSLLGTSGDTDTQYF. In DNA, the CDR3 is TGTGCCAGCAGTTTATTAGGGACTAGCGGAGACACAGATACGCAGTATTTT.

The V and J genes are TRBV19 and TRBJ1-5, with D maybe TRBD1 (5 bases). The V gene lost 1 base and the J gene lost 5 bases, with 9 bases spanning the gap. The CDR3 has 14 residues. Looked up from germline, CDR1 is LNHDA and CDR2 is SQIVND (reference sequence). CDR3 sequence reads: CASSIGDSYQPQHF. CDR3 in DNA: TGTGCCAGTAGTATAGGTGACAGCTATCAGCCCCAGCATTTT.

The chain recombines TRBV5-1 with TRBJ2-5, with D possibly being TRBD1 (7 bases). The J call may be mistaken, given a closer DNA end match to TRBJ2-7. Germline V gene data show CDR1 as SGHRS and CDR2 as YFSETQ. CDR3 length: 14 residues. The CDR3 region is CASSFRGEPYEQYF. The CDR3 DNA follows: TGCGCCAGCAGCTTCAGGGGGGAGCCCTACGAGCAGTACTTC.

Written as DNA, the CDR3 is TGTGCCAGCAGCTTGCAGGACAGGGATGCCAACGTCCTGACTTTC. Translating it yields CASSLQDRDANVLTF. This chain uses TRBV5-4 with TRBJ2-6, with 8 nucleotides matching TRBD1. CDR1 and CDR2 (germline): SGHNT, YYREEE (reference sequence). The V and J ends lost 1 base and 7 bases, in that order; junction bases with no gene match: 4. This CDR3 has 15 residues.

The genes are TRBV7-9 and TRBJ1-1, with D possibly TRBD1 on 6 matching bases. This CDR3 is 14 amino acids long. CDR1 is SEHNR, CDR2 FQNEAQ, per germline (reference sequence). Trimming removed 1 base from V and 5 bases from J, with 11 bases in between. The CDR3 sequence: CASSLGDIRTEAFF. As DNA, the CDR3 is TGTGCCAGCAGCTTAGGGGACATCAGGACTGAAGCTTTCTTT.

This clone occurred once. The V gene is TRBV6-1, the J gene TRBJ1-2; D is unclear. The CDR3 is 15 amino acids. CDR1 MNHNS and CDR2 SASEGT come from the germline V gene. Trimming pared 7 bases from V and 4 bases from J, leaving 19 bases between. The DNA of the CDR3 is TGTGCCAGCACAGAGGCCGGGAATGGAGTCTATGGCTACACCTTC. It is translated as CASTEAGNGVYGYTF.

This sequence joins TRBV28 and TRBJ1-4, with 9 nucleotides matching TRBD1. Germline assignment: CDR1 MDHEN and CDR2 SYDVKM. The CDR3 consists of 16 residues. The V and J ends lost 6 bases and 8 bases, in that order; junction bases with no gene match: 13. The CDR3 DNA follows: TGTGCCAGCAGCAAGACCGGGACAGGGAGAAAGGAAAAACTGTTTTTT. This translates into CASSKTGTGRKEKLFF.

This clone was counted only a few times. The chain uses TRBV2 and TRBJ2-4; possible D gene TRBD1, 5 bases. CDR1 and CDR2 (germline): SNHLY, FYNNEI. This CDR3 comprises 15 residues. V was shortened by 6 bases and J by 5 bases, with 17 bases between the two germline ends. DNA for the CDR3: TGTGCCAGCAGATACGGACAAGGCTTCGAAAACATTCAGTACTTC. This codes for CASRYGQGFENIQYF.

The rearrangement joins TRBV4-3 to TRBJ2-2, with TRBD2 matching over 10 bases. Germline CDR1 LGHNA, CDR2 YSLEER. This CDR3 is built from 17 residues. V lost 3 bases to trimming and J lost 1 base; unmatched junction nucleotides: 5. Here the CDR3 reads CASSQPTSGVNTGELFF. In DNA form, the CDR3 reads TGCGCCAGCAGCCAGCCTACTAGCGGGGTGAACACCGGGGAGCTGTTTTTT.

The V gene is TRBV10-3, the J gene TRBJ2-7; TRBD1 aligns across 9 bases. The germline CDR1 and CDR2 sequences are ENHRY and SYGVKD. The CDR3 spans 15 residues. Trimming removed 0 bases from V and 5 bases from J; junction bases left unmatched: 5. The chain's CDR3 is CAISESGQGSNEQYF. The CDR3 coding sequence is TGTGCCATCAGTGAGTCTGGACAGGGGAGCAACGAGCAGTACTTC.